This TCR beta chain was obtained from a study of memory CD4+ T cells and cytomegalovirus serostatus. Turning to the study itself: Of the healthy Belgian adults, fewer than 10 were CMV seropositive and 20 to 30 seronegative.

The sort gate was single viable CD3+CD4+CD8-CD45RO+ cells for memory CD4+ T cells. Serostatus was set by detecting CMV pp150, pp28, p38, p52 IgG. Positive selection with CD4 microbeads enriched total CD4+ T cells. Sequencing used immunoSEQ multiplex PCR; TCRdb keeps in-frame clones, though not all of them. The table lists around 61,000 clones, about 80% of them singletons. CDR1 and CDR2 from the germline V gene are MRHNA and SNTAGT. This CDR3 comprises 15 residues. Trimming removed 6 bases from V and 4 bases from J, with 13 bases in between. Sample: memory CD4+ T cells from blood. This sequence joins TRBV6-4 and TRBJ1-6; D remains ambiguous. This clonotype was obtained from an adult in good health and CMV-seronegative. CDR3 coding DNA: TGTGCCAGCAGAGCCGACCCCTTTTATAATTCACCCCTCCACTTT. Amino acid sequence: CASRADPFYNSPLHF.